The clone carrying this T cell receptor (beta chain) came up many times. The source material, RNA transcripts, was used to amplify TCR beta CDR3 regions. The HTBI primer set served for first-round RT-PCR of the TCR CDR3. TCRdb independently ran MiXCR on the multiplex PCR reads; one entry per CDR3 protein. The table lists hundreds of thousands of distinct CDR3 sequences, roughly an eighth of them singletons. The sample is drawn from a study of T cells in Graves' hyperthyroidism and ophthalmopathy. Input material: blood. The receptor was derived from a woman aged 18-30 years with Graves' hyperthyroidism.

The CDR3, as DNA: TGTGCCAGCAGTTTAGCCAGCGGGAACTACAATGAGCAGTTCTTC. This sequence encodes CASSLASGNYNEQFF. This sequence joins TRBV12-3 or TRBV12-4 and TRBJ2-1; 7 bases line up with TRBD2. CDR3 size: 15 residues. V lost 0 bases, J lost 3 bases, and 2 bases stayed unmatched.